The rows below give T cell receptor beta chains drawn from one sample of a study of shared clonotypes between healthy human individuals. Data came from immunoSEQ multiplex PCR; TCRdb stores just in-frame clones and leaves some out. The sample holds hundreds of thousands of clones; approximately 80% are singletons and the top ten take around 12%. Sequences were obtained from PBMCs. The receptors shown here come from a woman in her 40s in good health. Some clones in this sample may be carry-over from other donors' samples. Both conserved end residues are part of each CDR3. The D gene is left open where the match is weak. Some rows have no size entry. The others give once, few or many, or a class for an expanded clone.

cdr3_length j_call v_call d_call clone_size cdr3_nt cdr3_aa
17 TRBJ2-1 TRBV4-1 TRBD1 NA TGCGCCAGCAGCCAAGTAAAAGGGACAGGGTATACAATTGAGCAGTTCTTC CASSQVKGTGYTIEQFF
16 TRBJ2-5 TRBV9 TRBD1 NA TGTGCCAGCACCCGAGGGGTACGGGACAGGGGAGAGACCCAGTACTTC CASTRGVRDRGETQYF
17 TRBJ2-3 TRBV15 TRBD2 NA TGTGCCACCAGCAGAGATCTCCTGCGGGGGAGCACAGATACGCAGTATTTT CATSRDLLRGSTDTQYF
14 TRBJ1-2 TRBV27 NA NA TGTGCCAGCAGTTTATCAGGACATCTGGATGGCTACACCTTC CASSLSGHLDGYTF
16 TRBJ1-5 TRBV6-1 NA few TGTGCCAGCAGTGAACTGGGAGTCTATAGCAATCAGCCCCAGCATTTT CASSELGVYSNQPQHF
15 TRBJ2-5 TRBV6-1 TRBD2 NA TGTGCCACCGCCTTTGCGGGAGCAAATCAAGAGACCCAGTACTTC CATAFAGANQETQYF
15 TRBJ1-2 TRBV5-1 NA NA TGCGCCAGCAGCTTGGGGGAAGGGGCTAACTATGGCTACACCTTC CASSLGEGANYGYTF
14 TRBJ2-5 TRBV27 TRBD1 NA TGTGCCAGCAGCGAACAGGGGGGAAAAGAGACCCAGTACTTC CASSEQGGKETQYF
14 TRBJ2-7 TRBV5-1 TRBD2 NA TGCGCCAGCAGCCGTAGCGGGAGTAGTTACGAGCAGTACTTC CASSRSGSSYEQYF
14 TRBJ1-2 TRBV10-2 NA NA TGCGCCAGCAGCATGTTTGGGGGGCAAGGTGGCTACACCTTC CASSMFGGQGGYTF
15 TRBJ1-1 TRBV2 NA NA TGTGCCAGCAGCGAAGCGGTCCTCGGAGGCACTGAAGCTTTCTTT CASSEAVLGGTEAFF
16 TRBJ2-2 TRBV7-3 NA NA TGTGCCAGCAGCTTATTCGGACAGCAAAACACCGGGGAGCTGTTTTTT CASSLFGQQNTGELFF
15 TRBJ2-2 TRBV18 NA once TGTGCCAGCTCACGAGCTATCCCCGACACCGGGGAGCTGTTTTTT CASSRAIPDTGELFF
15 TRBJ1-1 TRBV18 TRBD1 NA TGTGCCAGCTCGCTGGGACAGAGCACGAACACTGAAGCTTTCTTT CASSLGQSTNTEAFF
15 TRBJ2-3 TRBV9 NA NA TGTGCCAGCGCCGTTACCGACACTAACACAGATACGCAGTATTTT CASAVTDTNTDTQYF
16 TRBJ2-7 TRBV27 TRBD2 NA TGTGCCAGCAGACTGGGACTAGCGGGAGGAGCCTACGAGCAGTACTTC CASRLGLAGGAYEQYF
13 TRBJ1-1 TRBV7-8 NA NA TGTGCCAGCAGCGTACGACCTCGACCTGAAGCTTTCTTT CASSVRPRPEAFF
11 TRBJ1-2 TRBV29-1 TRBD1 NA TGCAGCGTTGATGGGGACAGGCCGTGGAATTTC CSVDGDRPWNF
17 TRBJ2-7 TRBV10-3 TRBD1 NA TGTGCCATCAGTGAGTCTGTTTTGAAAGACAGGGGGCTCGAGCAGTACTTC CAISESVLKDRGLEQYF
14 TRBJ2-5 TRBV27 TRBD1 few TGTGCCAGCAGTCGAACGACAGGGTTGGAGACCCAGTACTTC CASSRTTGLETQYF
15 TRBJ1-4 TRBV18 TRBD1 NA TGTGCCAGCTCACCAGGATTCAGGGGGAATGAAAAACTGTTTTTT CASSPGFRGNEKLFF
14 TRBJ1-4 TRBV7-9 NA NA TGTGCCAGCAGTTTCGCCGGTGCTAATGAAAAACTGTTTTTT CASSFAGANEKLFF
15 TRBJ2-3 TRBV6-4 NA many TGTGCCAGCAGTAACGAAGAATCTAGCACAGATACGCAGTATTTT CASSNEESSTDTQYF
13 TRBJ2-7 TRBV6-1 NA NA TGTGCCAGCAGGGCACAGGGTACCCACGAGCAGTACTTC CASRAQGTHEQYF
14 TRBJ1-5 TRBV7-2 NA NA TGTGCCAGCAGCTTAGCCCGCAGCAATCAGCCCCAGCATTTT CASSLARSNQPQHF
13 TRBJ1-3 TRBV2 NA NA TGTGCCAGACAGCGCAACTCTGGAAACACCATATATTTT CARQRNSGNTIYF
15 TRBJ2-7 TRBV7-8 TRBD2 NA TGTGCCAGCAGCTATGGACTAGCGGGGGCCTACGAGCAGTACTTC CASSYGLAGAYEQYF
13 TRBJ2-7 TRBV10-3 TRBD2 NA TGTGCCATCAGCTCCGGGACTAGATACGAGCAGTACTTC CAISSGTRYEQYF
13 TRBJ2-5 TRBV7-2 NA few TGTGCCAGCAGGTTTGGGATTCAAGAGACCCAGTACTTC CASRFGIQETQYF
13 TRBJ1-1 TRBV27 TRBD1 once TGTGCCAGCAGTCGGGACAGGGTAACTGAAGCTTTCTTT CASSRDRVTEAFF
16 TRBJ1-2 TRBV7-2 TRBD1 few TGTGCCAGCAGCTCGACCCCCCCGGGACAGGGATCCGGCTACACCTTC CASSSTPPGQGSGYTF
14 TRBJ2-1 TRBV6-4 NA NA TGTGCCAGCAGTGAAGGGCTCGACAACGGTGAGCAGTTCTTC CASSEGLDNGEQFF
13 TRBJ2-3 TRBV6-5 TRBD1 NA TGTGCCAGCAGCCTACAGGGGGCAGATACGCAGTATTTT CASSLQGADTQYF
16 TRBJ2-7 TRBV11-2 TRBD2 NA TGTGCCAGCAGCTTACGTCGCGGGAGGGAGATCCACGAGCAGTACTTC CASSLRRGREIHEQYF
12 TRBJ1-2 TRBV29-1 NA few TGCAGCGTTGGGGCAGAGGGTAGGAGCTACACCTTC CSVGAEGRSYTF
15 TRBJ1-1 TRBV7-6 NA NA TGTGCCAGCAGCTTAGTGGGGGGCGAGAACACTGAAGCTTTCTTT CASSLVGGENTEAFF
11 TRBJ2-7 TRBV29-1 NA once TGCAGCGTTGTTTATAGGGACGAGCAGTACTTC CSVVYRDEQYF
11 TRBJ2-3 TRBV2 TRBD1 NA TGTGCCAAGACAGGGGCAGATACGCAGTATTTT CAKTGADTQYF
16 TRBJ2-5 TRBV5-8 TRBD1 NA TGTGCCAGCAGCACCTATAAGGCAGGGGGCCGAGAGACCCAGTACTTC CASSTYKAGGRETQYF
17 TRBJ1-5 TRBV28 NA NA TGTGCCAGCAGTTGGGCCCGGCGGGGGGAACGGAATCAGCCCCAGCATTTT CASSWARRGERNQPQHF
15 TRBJ1-2 TRBV27 TRBD1 few TGTGCCAGCAGTTTATCCGGGACAGGGGGCTATGGCTACACCTTC CASSLSGTGGYGYTF
14 TRBJ2-7 TRBV11-2 NA NA TGTGCCAGCAGCTTAAGTCAGGGTCGGTACGAGCAGTACTTC CASSLSQGRYEQYF
15 TRBJ1-1 TRBV6-5 TRBD1 NA TGTGCCAGCAGTTACTTGAGACAGGGCGACACTGAAGCTTTCTTT CASSYLRQGDTEAFF
14 TRBJ2-1 TRBV18 TRBD2 few TGTGCCAGCTCACCCGCGGGAGTTTACAATGAGCAGTTCTTC CASSPAGVYNEQFF
12 TRBJ1-1 TRBV21-1 NA NA TGTGCCAATACAGGGGGCCTCGCTGAAGCTTTCTTT CANTGGLAEAFF
14 TRBJ1-5 TRBV19 NA NA TGTGCCAGTATGGCGGACAGAGCCGGTCAGCCCCAGCATTTT CASMADRAGQPQHF